These 9 T cell receptor beta chains came from one sample sequenced in a study of human T cells and chemical hapten exposure. Unseparated into fractions, whole blood served as the source from which total RNA was extracted. TCRdb independently ran MiXCR on the 5' RACE reads; one entry per CDR3 protein. Of tens of thousands of distinct CDR3 sequences detected, around a sixth appear once; the ten largest clones hold nearly 7%. Receptor source: a female donor in good health.

The chain couples TRBV19 to TRBJ2-2; TRBD1 or TRBD2 may be the D gene (6 bases each). This CDR3 contains 14 residues. Germline-derived CDR1 and CDR2 are LNHDA and SQIVND (reference sequence). Trimming removed 8 bases at V and 5 bases at J, with 15 bases between. The CDR3 DNA follows: TGTGCCAGTTTCCGCGGGACAAGTACCGGGGAGCTGTTTTTT. Translating gives CASFRGTSTGELFF. Full variable domain (rest looked up from reference TRBV19 and TRBJ2-2): DGGITQSPKYLFRKEGQNVTLSCEQNLNHDAMYWYRQDPGQGLRLIYYSQIVNDFQKGDIAEGYSVSREKKESFPLTVTSAQKNPTAFYLCASFRGTSTGELFFGEGSRLTVL.

There are a few counts of this clonotype. The chain carries TRBV12-3 or TRBV12-4 and TRBJ2-7; D is uncertain. V was shortened by 5 bases and J by 7 bases, with 12 bases between the two germline ends. The CDR3 loop spans 12 amino acids. CDR3 in DNA: TGTGCCAGCAGTCTTGATCTTCGGGAGCAGTACTTC. Translating gives CASSLDLREQYF.

J is TRBJ1-1 and V is TRBV6-1; 10 bases match TRBD1. The CDR3 has 15 residues. Germline-derived CDR1 and CDR2 are MNHNS and SASEGT. With 6 bases clipped from V and 1 base from J, the junction kept 5 bases outside the gene matches. The CDR3 sequence: CASRDRDRGNTEAFF. The CDR3 coding sequence is TGTGCCAGCAGAGATCGGGACAGGGGGAACACTGAAGCTTTCTTT.

CDR3 sequence (DNA): TGTGCCAGCAGTGCGCTAGCGGGGTCCTCCTACGAGCAGTACTTC. This translates into CASSALAGSSYEQYF. V is TRBV6-1 and J is TRBJ2-7; 9 bases map to TRBD2. Germline CDR1 and CDR2: MNHNS and SASEGT. This CDR3 has 15 residues. Trimming removed 4 bases from V and 0 bases from J; junction bases left unmatched: 4.

This clonotype was detected a few times. The chain links TRBV11-2 to TRBJ2-3, with D tentatively TRBD2 (5 bases). The germline CDR1 and CDR2 sequences are SGHAT and FQNNGV. V dropped 3 bases and J dropped 6 bases, with 16 bases sitting between them. The CDR3 loop spans 15 amino acids. The CDR3 sequence is CASSFSLALGDTQYF. In DNA form, the CDR3 reads TGTGCCAGCAGCTTTTCCCTAGCTTTAGGGGATACGCAGTATTTT.

Only a few counts were recorded for this clonotype. The chain recombines TRBV5-5 with TRBJ2-7, with D perhaps TRBD1 (6 bases). This CDR3 contains 14 residues. Germline V lookup: CDR1 SGHKS, CDR2 YYEKEE (reference sequence). Trimming pared 1 base from V and 2 bases from J, leaving 10 bases between. This chain's CDR3 is CASSLSGQTYEQYF. The DNA for the CDR3 is TGTGCCAGCAGCTTGAGTGGACAGACCTACGAGCAGTACTTC.

The chain carries TRBV15 and TRBJ2-1, with D unresolved. The ends were cut back, 3 bases at V and 4 bases at J, with 10 bases in the middle. From germline, CDR1 is LNHNV and CDR2 YYDKDF (reference sequence). The CDR3 has 14 residues. CDR3 in amino acids: CATSSDGRYNEQFF. The CDR3 DNA is TGTGCCACCAGCAGTGACGGACGTTACAATGAGCAGTTCTTC.

This clonotype was observed at least ten times. This chain links TRBV20-1 with TRBJ2-7, with D possibly being TRBD2 (6 bases). The CDR3 totals 11 residues. Trimming pared 3 bases from V and 5 bases from J, leaving 8 bases between. The germline V gene encodes CDR1 DFQATT and CDR2 SNEGSKA (reference sequence). The CDR3 DNA reads TGCAGTGCTAGTCGCGGGGACGAGCAGTACTTC. It encodes CSASRGDEQYF.

V and J are TRBV4-1 and TRBJ2-2, with 10 bases that match TRBD2. From germline, CDR1 is MGHRA and CDR2 YSYEKL. There are 19 residues in the CDR3. V dropped 6 bases and J dropped 4; count of bases not matched to a gene: 17. CDR3 loop: CASSPRYGTSDVGTGELFF. The CDR3, as DNA: TGCGCCAGCAGTCCAAGATATGGGACTAGCGACGTCGGCACCGGGGAGCTGTTTTTT.